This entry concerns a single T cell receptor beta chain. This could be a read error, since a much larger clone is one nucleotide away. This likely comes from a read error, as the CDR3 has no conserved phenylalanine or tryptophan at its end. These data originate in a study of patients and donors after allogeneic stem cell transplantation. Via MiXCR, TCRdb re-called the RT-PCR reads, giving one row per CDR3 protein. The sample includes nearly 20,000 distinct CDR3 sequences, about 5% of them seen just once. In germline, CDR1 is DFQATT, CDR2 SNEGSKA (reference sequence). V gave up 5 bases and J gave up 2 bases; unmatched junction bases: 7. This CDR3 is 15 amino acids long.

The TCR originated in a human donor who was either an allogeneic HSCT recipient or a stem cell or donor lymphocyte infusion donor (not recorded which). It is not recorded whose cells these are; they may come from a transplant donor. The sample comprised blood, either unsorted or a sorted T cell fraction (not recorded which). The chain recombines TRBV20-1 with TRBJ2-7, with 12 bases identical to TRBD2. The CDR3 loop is CSARRWTSGAYEQYI. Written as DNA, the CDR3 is TGCAGTGCTCGAAGATGGACTAGCGGGGCCTACGAGCAGTACATC.